A selection of T cell receptor beta chains follows, all from one sample in a study of T cell responses to AZD1222 COVID-19 vaccine. Only in-frame clones appear in the TCRdb table, and some are missing; sequencing was by immunoSEQ multiplex PCR. There are tens of thousands of clones in the sample; approximately 88% occur only once, and around an eighth lies in the top ten. The sample in question was peripheral blood, obtained 28 days after the second AZD1222 dose. The receptors stem from an adult who received the AZD1222 COVID-19 vaccine. CDR3s include the opening cysteine and the closing phenylalanine or tryptophan. A D gene is named only where the DNA matches it firmly. The size field is filled for only some rows; it gives once, few, many or a size class.

clone size,D gene,J gene,V gene,CDR3 DNA,CDR3 protein
-,-,TRBJ1-5,TRBV18,TGTGCCAGCTCAGCCGCCCCAGGACGCGGTCAGCCCCAGCATTTT,CASSAAPGRGQPQHF
-,-,TRBJ1-4,TRBV19,TGTGCCAGTTCAACTATTGGAGGGGGGCGGGAAAAACTGTTTTTT,CASSTIGGGREKLFF
few,-,TRBJ2-3,TRBV4-2,TGTGCCAGCAGCCAAGAAGAGCGTACGCAGTATTTT,CASSQEERTQYF
-,TRBD1,TRBJ1-1,TRBV9,TGTGCCAGCAGCGTAGTGAGACAGGGAGGAGTGGCTTTCTTT,CASSVVRQGGVAFF
-,TRBD1,TRBJ1-2,TRBV7-2,TGTGCCAGCAGGGAAACAGGGGGAAGCTATGGCTACACCTTC,CASRETGGSYGYTF
-,TRBD2,TRBJ2-5,TRBV2,TGTGCCAGCAGTGTACTAGCGGGAGGGTCCCGAGCCCAGTACTTC,CASSVLAGGSRAQYF
-,TRBD2,TRBJ2-7,TRBV19,TGTGCCAGTAGTTCTTCCGGGACTAGCGGCTCCTACGAGCAGTACTTC,CASSSSGTSGSYEQYF
-,TRBD1,TRBJ2-7,TRBV6-5,TGTGCCAGCAGTTACTCCCCAGGGGGATCAATCGAGCAGTACTTC,CASSYSPGGSIEQYF
-,TRBD1,TRBJ2-1,TRBV24-1,TGTGCCACCAGTGCTTTGGGACAGTCCTACAATGAGCAGTTCTTC,CATSALGQSYNEQFF
-,TRBD1,TRBJ1-6,TRBV5-1,TGCGCCAGCAGCTTGGGGGACAGTTCACCCCTCCACTTT,CASSLGDSSPLHF
-,TRBD1,TRBJ1-2,TRBV9,TGTGCCAGCAGTCCCGGGACAGCTAAAAACTATGGCTACACCTTC,CASSPGTAKNYGYTF
-,-,TRBJ2-3,TRBV5-5,-,CASSLDLAVDTQYF
-,-,TRBJ1-1,TRBV5-8,TGTGCCAGCAGCTTTTCGGGGATCCGAAAAGCTTTCTTT,CASSFSGIRKAFF
-,-,TRBJ2-7,TRBV20-1,TGCAGTGCTAGTCTTAGCGGATCCTCCTACGAGCAGTACTTC,CSASLSGSSYEQYF
-,-,TRBJ2-3,TRBV2,TGTGCCAGCAGGGGGAGGACCGGATACACAGATACGCAGTATTTT,CASRGRTGYTDTQYF
-,-,TRBJ2-5,TRBV9,TGTGCCAGCAGCGTTGGACTCCTACAAGAGACCCAGTACTTC,CASSVGLLQETQYF
once,-,TRBJ1-1,TRBV5-1,TGCGCCAGCAGCTTGGCGCCGGGACAATCGAACACTGAAGCTTTCTTT,CASSLAPGQSNTEAFF
-,-,TRBJ1-5,TRBV11-3,TGTGCCAGCAGCTCCCGTCACTATAGCAATCAGCCCCAGCATTTT,CASSSRHYSNQPQHF
-,TRBD2,TRBJ2-1,TRBV11-2,TGTGCCAGCAGCTTAGAAGCGGGGAGGGATGAGCAGTTCTTC,CASSLEAGRDEQFF
-,-,TRBJ1-1,TRBV10-3,TGTGCCATCACTTGGGGGGGTACGGACACTGAAGCTTTCTTT,CAITWGGTDTEAFF
-,TRBD1,TRBJ1-3,TRBV10-1,TGCGCCAGCAGTGGTGACAGGGGCTCTGGAAACACCATATATTTT,CASSGDRGSGNTIYF
-,-,TRBJ1-5,TRBV18,TGTGCCAGCTCACCCTCCGGGACACAGGTGAATCAGCCCCAGCATTTT,CASSPSGTQVNQPQHF
-,TRBD2,TRBJ2-2,TRBV15,TGTGCCACCAGCAGAGATCGACTAGCGGTGAACACCGGGGAGCTGTTTTTT,CATSRDRLAVNTGELFF
-,-,TRBJ1-4,TRBV18,TGTGCCAGCTCACCCGAGGTCGCGGTTGCAACTAATGAAAAACTGTTTTTT,CASSPEVAVATNEKLFF
-,-,TRBJ1-4,TRBV6-5,TGTGCCAGCAGTTCAGGGGAACGGGTTGAAAAACTGTTTTTT,CASSSGERVEKLFF
-,-,TRBJ2-3,TRBV7-2,TGTGCCAGCAGCTTAACGGCTAGTCTCGGGGATACGCAGTATTTT,CASSLTASLGDTQYF
-,-,TRBJ1-4,TRBV6-5,TGTGCCAGCAGTTACTCCTTGGTCAGGGTAGATGAAAAACTGTTTTTT,CASSYSLVRVDEKLFF
once,-,TRBJ1-4,TRBV5-8,TGTGCCAGCAGCCAGACCTTTCAGGGTTTTGGTGAAAAACTGTTTTTT,CASSQTFQGFGEKLFF
-,-,TRBJ2-7,TRBV3-1/TRBV3-2,TGTGCCAGCAGCCCCACCGGTCGCGAGCAGTACTTC,CASSPTGREQYF
few,-,TRBJ2-1,TRBV27,TGTGCCAGCAGTTTATTTCTCACAGGGGAGGCGTACAATGAGCAGTTCTTC,CASSLFLTGEAYNEQFF
-,-,TRBJ1-6,TRBV6-5,TGTGCCACTCTCCAGGGGTATAATTCACCCCTCCACTTT,CATLQGYNSPLHF
-,TRBD2,TRBJ2-1,TRBV5-6,TGTGCCAGCAGCTTCCTAGCGGTCAATGAGCAGTTCTTC,CASSFLAVNEQFF
-,TRBD1,TRBJ1-3,TRBV4-1,TGCGCCAGCAGCCAAGTTCCGACAGGGTCGGACACCATATATTTT,CASSQVPTGSDTIYF
-,-,TRBJ1-2,TRBV7-2,TGTGCCAGCAGCCCGGACTCAAACTATGGCTACACCTTC,CASSPDSNYGYTF
-,-,TRBJ2-2,TRBV6-5,TGTGCCAGCAGGGGGCGCGAGACCGGGGAGCTGTTTTTT,CASRGRETGELFF
once,TRBD1,TRBJ2-1,TRBV19,TGTGCCAGTAGTCGACCGGGACAGGGGGAAGGCCAGGCCAATGAGCAGTTCTTC,CASSRPGQGEGQANEQFF
-,-,TRBJ2-7,TRBV5-1,TGCGCCAGCAGCATGACAGCTAACTACGAGCAGTACTTC,CASSMTANYEQYF
-,-,TRBJ2-5,TRBV20-1,TGCAGTGCTATTTGGGGGGAGACCCAGTACTTC,CSAIWGETQYF
-,-,TRBJ2-3,TRBV7-3,TGTGCCAGCAGTTCCACCACCCAGAATACGCAGTATTTT,CASSSTTQNTQYF
-,-,TRBJ2-4,TRBV6-2/TRBV6-3,TGTGCCAGCAGTTACTCGCCAGACATTCAGTACTTC,CASSYSPDIQYF
-,TRBD1,TRBJ1-1,TRBV13,TGTGCCAGCAGCTTCAGGGCCCCGGGACAGGGATTCACTGAAGCTTTCTTT,CASSFRAPGQGFTEAFF
once,-,TRBJ2-1,TRBV6-1,TGTGCCAGCAGTGAGATACAGGGTAATGAGCAGTTCTTC,CASSEIQGNEQFF
-,-,TRBJ1-1,TRBV12-3/TRBV12-4,TGTGCCAGCACTCGGGACACCCGTGCGACGGCTTTCTTT,CASTRDTRATAFF
-,-,TRBJ2-2,TRBV10-3,TGTGCCATCAGAGGGGCCGGCACCGGGGAGCTGTTTTTT,CAIRGAGTGELFF
few,TRBD1,TRBJ1-5,TRBV3-1/TRBV3-2,TGTGCCAGCAGCCAAAGCGGGGACAGAGATCAGCCCCAGCATTTT,CASSQSGDRDQPQHF